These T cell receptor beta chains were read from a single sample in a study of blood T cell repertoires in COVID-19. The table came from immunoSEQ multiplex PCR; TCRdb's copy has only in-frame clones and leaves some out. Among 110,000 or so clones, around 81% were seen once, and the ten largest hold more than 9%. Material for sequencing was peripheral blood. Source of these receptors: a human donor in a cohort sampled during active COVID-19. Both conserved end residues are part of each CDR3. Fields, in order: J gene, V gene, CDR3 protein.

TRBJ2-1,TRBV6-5,CASRIAGVGEQFF
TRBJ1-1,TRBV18,CASSRTGGKMNTEAFF
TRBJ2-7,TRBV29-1,CSVGGTGSYEQYF
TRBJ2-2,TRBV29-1,CSVGGQGGTGELFF
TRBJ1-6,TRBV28,CASEGAKGATRSSYNSPLHF
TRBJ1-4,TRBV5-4,CASSPLGRGPINEKLFF
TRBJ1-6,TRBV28,CASSIGRRGARNSPLHF
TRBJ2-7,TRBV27,CASRIGGGRYEQYF
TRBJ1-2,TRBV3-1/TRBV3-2,CASSQRGRGYGYTF
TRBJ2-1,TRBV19,CASSIGRTSNEQFF
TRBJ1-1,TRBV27,CASSDTGITEAFF
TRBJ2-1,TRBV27,CASSLSQGFMPLSHEQFF
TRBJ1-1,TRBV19,CASTNRGQGNTEAFF
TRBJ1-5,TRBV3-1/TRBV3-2,CASSGTGNGNQPQHF
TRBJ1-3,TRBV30,CAWSSGRGGNTIYF
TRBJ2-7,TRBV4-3,CASSLGLDATYEQYF
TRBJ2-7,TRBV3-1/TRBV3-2,CASSRWTSGSKPGQYF
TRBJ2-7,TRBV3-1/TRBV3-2,CASGEGLQTFHEQYF
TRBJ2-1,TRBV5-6,CASSLPQVYYNEQFF
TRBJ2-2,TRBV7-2,CASSLDGGHRELFF
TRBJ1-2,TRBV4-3,CASSQGGAGETNYGYTF
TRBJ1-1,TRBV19,CASSIARNTEAFF
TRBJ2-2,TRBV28,CTSRLTGTTNTGELFF
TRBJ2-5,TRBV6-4,CASSQGARETQYF
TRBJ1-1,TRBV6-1,CASSEDRVNTEAFF
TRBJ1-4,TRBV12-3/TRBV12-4,CASAWTTNEKLFF
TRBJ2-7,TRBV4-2,CASSPYDGQPQIEKYF
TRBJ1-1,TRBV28,CASRRTGFSDTEAFF
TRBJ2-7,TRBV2,CASTEGGGGREQYF
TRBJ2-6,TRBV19,CASSRAPQSGTGGRNVLTF
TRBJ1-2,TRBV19,CASKDYTGYTF
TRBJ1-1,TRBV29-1,CSVTTGGSGTEAFF
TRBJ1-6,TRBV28,CASSPSGQLIGSPLHF
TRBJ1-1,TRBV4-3,CASSQDLLTGWTEAFF
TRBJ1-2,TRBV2,CASSETASYGYTF
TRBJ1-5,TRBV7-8,CASSALGQGPNQPQHF
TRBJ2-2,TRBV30,CAGHSQNTGELFF
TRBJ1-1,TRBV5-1,CASSLDGQGNTEAFF
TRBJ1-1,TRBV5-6,CASSWSPGMNTEAFF
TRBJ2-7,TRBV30,CAWSGAYEQYF
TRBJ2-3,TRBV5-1,CASSSIGERADTQYF
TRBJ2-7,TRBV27,CASRDRGLYEQYF
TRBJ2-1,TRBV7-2,CASSPRVGEQFF
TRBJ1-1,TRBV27,CASSFGGNTEAFF
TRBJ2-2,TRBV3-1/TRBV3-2,CASSHQQVSQTGELFF
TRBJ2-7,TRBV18,CASSPGTVEQYF
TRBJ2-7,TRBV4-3,CASSQDRQGGYEQYF
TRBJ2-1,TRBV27,CASQGSYNEQFF
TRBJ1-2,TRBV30,CAWDRGPRTNYGYTF
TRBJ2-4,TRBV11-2,CASSLEAAVENIQYF
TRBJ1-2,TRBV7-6,CASSLGGQGGYGYTF
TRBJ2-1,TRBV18,CASSPAGGGYNEQFF
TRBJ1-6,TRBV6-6,CASSRTMGAADNSPLHF